These 14 T cell receptor beta chains share one sample of origin, sequenced in a study of blood T cell repertoires in COVID-19. Produced via immunoSEQ multiplex PCR; TCRdb's table is partial and in-frame only. The table records 200,000 to 250,000 clones, about 87% of them present only once. Input material: PBMCs or T cells enriched from blood (not recorded which). The receptor set was obtained from a woman in her 30s with acute COVID-19.

The V and J genes are TRBV4-3 and TRBJ1-1; the D is unclear. CDR3 length equals 14 residues. V lost 0 bases, J lost 3 bases, and 8 bases lay in between. Germline lookup yields CDR1 LGHNA and CDR2 YSLEER. DNA for the CDR3: TGCGCCAGCAGCCAAGATCCGGTTGACACTGAAGCTTTCTTT. This encodes CASSQDPVDTEAFF.

The chain couples TRBV18 to TRBJ1-3; D is perhaps TRBD1 (6 bases). CDR3 length equals 17 residues. Trimming stripped 2 bases from V and 0 bases from J, with 14 bases between. Germline V gives CDR1 KGHSH, CDR2 LQKENI. The chain's CDR3 is CASSPGLGTISGNTIYF. The CDR3 nucleotides are TGTGCCAGCTCACCAGGTCTTGGGACAATCTCTGGAAACACCATATATTTT.

This chain uses TRBV7-2 with TRBJ1-1, with 7 bases fitting TRBD1. After removal of 5 bases from V and 3 bases from J, the junction contained 6 bases not matched to a gene. This CDR3 comprises 14 residues. The V gene's germline CDR1 is SGHTA and CDR2 FQGNSA. CDR3 protein: CASSPEGAYTEAFF. The CDR3 DNA reads TGTGCCAGCAGCCCGGAGGGGGCGTACACTGAAGCTTTCTTT.

The chain joins TRBV30 to TRBJ1-1; maybe TRBD1 (5 bases). With 0 bases removed from V and 3 bases from J, the gap between germline ends came to 14 bases. Germline CDR1 and CDR2: GTSNPN and SVGIG (reference sequence). This CDR3 comprises 15 residues. The CDR3 DNA follows: TGTGCCTGGAGTGTACTTTCTACGGGGGACACTGAAGCTTTCTTT. Protein product: CAWSVLSTGDTEAFF.

The rearrangement links TRBV2 to TRBJ1-2; D is uncertain. Germline CDR1 reads SNHLY; CDR2 reads FYNNEI. V lost 8 bases to trimming and J lost 3 bases, with 10 bases between them. The CDR3 sequence is 12 residues long. The CDR3 reads CASLPEYYGYTF. The DNA for the CDR3 is TGTGCCAGCCTTCCTGAGTACTATGGCTACACCTTC.

The chain employs TRBV18 and TRBJ1-1; D unclear. The CDR3 has 12 amino acids. CDR1 and CDR2 (germline): KGHSH, LQKENI. The V gene lost 0 bases and the J gene lost 9 bases, with 8 bases spanning the gap. The CDR3 nucleotides are TGTGCCAGCTCACCACCCGCGGAAAAAGCTTTCTTT. Encoded protein: CASSPPAEKAFF.

The sample holds one count of this clone. J is TRBJ1-1 and V is TRBV14; tentative D call: TRBD1 (6 bases). The germline V gene has CDR1 SGHDN and CDR2 FVKESK. V was pared by 6 bases and J by 1 base, with 12 bases between. This CDR3 has 14 amino acids. The CDR3 loop is CASSRTARNTEAFF. The CDR3 bases are TGTGCCAGCAGTCGGACAGCCAGGAACACTGAAGCTTTCTTT.

The chain combines TRBV7-2 with TRBJ1-6; D gene unclear. Germline loops: CDR1 SGHTA, CDR2 FQGNSA. Trimming removed 4 bases at V and 9 bases at J, with 19 bases between. The CDR3 is 16 residues long. Here the CDR3 reads CASSSEPPTESSPLHF. The CDR3 nucleotides read TGTGCCAGCAGCTCCGAACCCCCAACCGAGAGTTCACCCCTCCACTTT. The full variable domain, in which reference TRBV7-2 and TRBJ1-6 provide the parts outside the CDR3, is GAGVSQSPSNKVTEKGKDVELRCDPISGHTALYWYRQSLGQGLEFLIYFQGNSAPDKSGLPSDRFSAERTGGSVSTLTIQRTQQEDSAVYLCASSSEPPTESSPLHFGNGTRLTVT.

The genes are TRBV15 and TRBJ2-2; possibly TRBD1 for D (6 bases). Germline CDR1 and CDR2: LNHNV and YYDKDF (reference sequence). The CDR3 is made up of 14 amino acids. Deletions cut 1 base from V and 4 bases from J, with 7 bases between. CDR3 DNA: TGTGCCACCAGCAGAGTGGGGGCCACCGGGGAGCTGTTTTTT. Translating it yields CATSRVGATGELFF.

This rearrangement joins TRBV7-2 to TRBJ2-3; 7 bases agree with TRBD2. The CDR3 extends over 16 amino acids. Germline-derived CDR1 and CDR2 are SGHTA and FQGNSA. Trimming took 4 bases from V and 2 from J; bases not matched to a gene: 9. The CDR3 bases are TGTGCCAGCAGCTCTTATCTAGCGGTCTACACAGATACGCAGTATTTT. This codes for CASSSYLAVYTDTQYF.

V and J are TRBV12-3 or TRBV12-4 and TRBJ2-3, with a tentative D call TRBD1 (5 bases). Trimming removed 4 bases from V and 5 bases from J, with 10 bases in between. This CDR3 region has 13 residues. The CDR3 sequence: CASSWGRVDTQYF. CDR3 in DNA: TGTGCCAGCAGTTGGGGCAGGGTAGATACGCAGTATTTT.

The table lists this clone with a count of one. V usage is TRBV29-1 and J usage is TRBJ1-1, with a weak D call TRBD1 (6 bases). The CDR3 loop spans 13 amino acids. Trimming shortened V by 4 bases and J by 1 base, and 10 bases separated the two germline ends. CDR1 is SQVTM, CDR2 ANQGSEA, per germline. The CDR3 loop is CSVVPDRNTEAFF. CDR3 coding DNA: TGCAGCGTTGTGCCGGACAGGAACACTGAAGCTTTCTTT.

V is TRBV30 and J is TRBJ2-1; TRBD1 might be the D (7 bases). Germline V CDR1 and CDR2: GTSNPN, SVGIG (reference sequence). CDR3 length equals 15 residues. V was trimmed by 4 bases and J by 3 bases, leaving 16 bases between them. The DNA for the CDR3 is TGTGCCTGGACGCCTGCAGGGGGGCTCTACAATGAGCAGTTCTTC. Translating gives CAWTPAGGLYNEQFF.

This sequence joins TRBV19 and TRBJ1-5; possible D gene TRBD1, 5 bases. Germline loops: CDR1 LNHDA, CDR2 SQIVND (reference sequence). This CDR3 has 14 residues. V was shortened by 3 bases and J by 9 bases, with 15 bases between the two germline ends. This CDR3 is CASSIGQGIRPQHF. In DNA, the CDR3 is TGTGCCAGTAGTATCGGGCAGGGAATACGGCCCCAGCATTTT.